The present T cell receptor (beta chain) was sequenced within a study of blood T cell repertoires in COVID-19. Across the study: Both acute and convalescent COVID-19 samples were obtained from the United States, Italy and Spain. The cDNA or gDNA used as material had been derived from T cells, B-cell-depleted T cells, or PBMCs.

Under the authors' procedure: Estimation of nucleated cell counts was performed using reference gene primer amplification. TCRdb's table, derived via immunoSEQ multiplex PCR, lists solely in-frame clones and lacks some. V, J and clone size derive from that table, while D and trimming were established from the DNA sequence. The data hold 200,000 to 250,000 clones, with 86% observed a single time. CDR3 length: 17 amino acids. Germline lookup yields CDR1 MDHEN and CDR2 SYDVKM. V was shortened by 3 bases and J by 1 base, with 15 bases between the two germline ends. The sequence derives from a man aged 55 to 69 with acute or convalescent COVID-19. Sequences were obtained from peripheral blood. V usage is TRBV28 and J usage is TRBJ1-4, with D perhaps matching TRBD1 (6 bases). This CDR3 is CASSFGKQGGTNEKLFF. CDR3 nucleotides: TGTGCCAGCAGTTTCGGAAAACAGGGTGGAACTAATGAAAAACTGTTTTTT.